The rows below give T cell receptor beta chains drawn from one sample of a study of blood T cell repertoires in COVID-19. Sequenced by immunoSEQ multiplex PCR; TCRdb stores in-frame clones only, minus some. This sample has some 190,000 clones; about 80% occur once, and the top ten carry approximately 15%. The sample taken for sequencing was PBMCs or T cells enriched from blood (not recorded which). The origin of the receptors is a man aged 60 to 69 who had been exposed to COVID-19. CDR3s include the opening cysteine and the closing phenylalanine or tryptophan. The D gene is left open where the match is weak. The size field is filled for only some rows; it gives once, few, many or a size class.

J gene: TRBJ1-1; clone size: few; D gene: .; V gene: TRBV19; CDR3 protein: CASSIVGGGPMNTEAFF
J gene: TRBJ2-4; clone size: .; D gene: TRBD2; V gene: TRBV5-1; CDR3 protein: CASSLGGSSGNIQYF
J gene: TRBJ2-7; clone size: .; D gene: .; V gene: TRBV19; CDR3 protein: CASSATSSYEQYF
J gene: TRBJ1-2; clone size: .; D gene: TRBD1; V gene: TRBV19; CDR3 protein: CASTRRGATGAYGYTF
J gene: TRBJ1-2; clone size: .; D gene: .; V gene: TRBV2; CDR3 protein: CASVETAGYTF
J gene: TRBJ2-1; clone size: .; D gene: TRBD2; V gene: TRBV9; CDR3 protein: CASAGTSGYNEQFF
J gene: TRBJ1-3; clone size: .; D gene: .; V gene: TRBV19; CDR3 protein: CASSTHATLSPGNTIYF
J gene: TRBJ1-1; clone size: .; D gene: TRBD1; V gene: TRBV29-1; CDR3 protein: CSVEGDRGDTEAFF
J gene: TRBJ2-7; clone size: .; D gene: .; V gene: TRBV28; CDR3 protein: CASRTHGQGTYEQYF
J gene: TRBJ2-3; clone size: .; D gene: .; V gene: TRBV5-6; CDR3 protein: CASSPRRGPFEGDTQYF
J gene: TRBJ2-7; clone size: .; D gene: .; V gene: TRBV11-3; CDR3 protein: CASSFSSRGSYEQYF
J gene: TRBJ1-5; clone size: .; D gene: .; V gene: TRBV28; CDR3 protein: CASSLAGPSNQPQHF
J gene: TRBJ2-5; clone size: .; D gene: TRBD2; V gene: TRBV5-1; CDR3 protein: CASSLKPGLGGETQYF
J gene: TRBJ1-1; clone size: .; D gene: TRBD1; V gene: TRBV19; CDR3 protein: CASSRWRTGSFEAFF
J gene: TRBJ2-7; clone size: .; D gene: .; V gene: TRBV5-6; CDR3 protein: CASSLNVRGEQYF
J gene: TRBJ2-2; clone size: .; D gene: .; V gene: TRBV5-4; CDR3 protein: CASSRPLANTGELFF
J gene: TRBJ2-5; clone size: once; D gene: TRBD2; V gene: TRBV9; CDR3 protein: CASSNSRTSGEETQYF
J gene: TRBJ2-1; clone size: .; D gene: .; V gene: TRBV4-1; CDR3 protein: CASSQEPGDNEQFF
J gene: TRBJ2-7; clone size: .; D gene: .; V gene: TRBV5-4; CDR3 protein: CASSYLASYEQYF
J gene: TRBJ2-3; clone size: once; D gene: TRBD2; V gene: TRBV29-1; CDR3 protein: CSETSGGTDTQYF
J gene: TRBJ1-1; clone size: .; D gene: .; V gene: TRBV7-8; CDR3 protein: CASSHTGFEAFF
J gene: TRBJ1-1; clone size: .; D gene: TRBD1; V gene: TRBV3-1/TRBV3-2; CDR3 protein: CASSQRQGATEAFF
J gene: TRBJ1-2; clone size: .; D gene: .; V gene: TRBV3-1/TRBV3-2; CDR3 protein: CASSQERAGYGYTF
J gene: TRBJ2-6; clone size: .; D gene: TRBD2; V gene: TRBV19; CDR3 protein: CASSPLGGAGANVLTF
J gene: TRBJ2-1; clone size: .; D gene: TRBD2; V gene: TRBV10-3; CDR3 protein: CAISDRLAVGNEQFF
J gene: TRBJ2-6; clone size: few; D gene: .; V gene: TRBV7-3; CDR3 protein: CASSHSGAGANVLTF
J gene: TRBJ1-5; clone size: .; D gene: .; V gene: TRBV5-1; CDR3 protein: CASSPGRGMHQPQHF
J gene: TRBJ1-1; clone size: few; D gene: TRBD1; V gene: TRBV25-1; CDR3 protein: CASEQTGGGTEAFF
J gene: TRBJ1-1; clone size: .; D gene: TRBD1; V gene: TRBV19; CDR3 protein: CASSVDRGANTEAFF
J gene: TRBJ2-7; clone size: .; D gene: TRBD1; V gene: TRBV27; CDR3 protein: CASSSWTGSYEQYF
J gene: TRBJ2-3; clone size: .; D gene: TRBD2; V gene: TRBV7-9; CDR3 protein: CASSLGLAGVTDTQYF
J gene: TRBJ2-3; clone size: few; D gene: TRBD2; V gene: TRBV7-9; CDR3 protein: CASSPPGTTTDTQYF
J gene: TRBJ2-1; clone size: .; D gene: .; V gene: TRBV7-8; CDR3 protein: CASSATSSSSYNEQFF
J gene: TRBJ2-7; clone size: .; D gene: TRBD1; V gene: TRBV27; CDR3 protein: CASSLGTGDPYEQYF
J gene: TRBJ1-2; clone size: once; D gene: TRBD1; V gene: TRBV4-3; CDR3 protein: CASSLAGTGGGYGYTF
J gene: TRBJ2-1; clone size: .; D gene: .; V gene: TRBV19; CDR3 protein: CASSFHTSSSYNEQFF
J gene: TRBJ2-4; clone size: .; D gene: .; V gene: TRBV19; CDR3 protein: CASSIDGGAENIQYF
J gene: TRBJ2-7; clone size: .; D gene: .; V gene: TRBV6-5; CDR3 protein: CASSWTDSSYEQYF
J gene: TRBJ1-5; clone size: .; D gene: .; V gene: TRBV19; CDR3 protein: CASSTQGGQPQHF
J gene: TRBJ1-3; clone size: .; D gene: .; V gene: TRBV30; CDR3 protein: CAWSIDSGNTIYF